The subject of this entry is one TCR beta chain. Produced via immunoSEQ multiplex PCR; TCRdb's table is partial and in-frame only. The table includes 200,000 or so clones, more than 70% detected once. The sample comes from a study of blood T cell repertoires in COVID-19. The CDR3 consists of 19 residues. Germline-derived CDR1 and CDR2 are SGHTS and YDEGEE. Unmatched junction bases numbered 15, after V lost 4 bases and J lost 2 bases. The clonotype comes from a woman aged 40 to 50 with acute COVID-19. V gene TRBV5-8 combines with J gene TRBJ2-4; 10 bases line up with TRBD1. Sequencing was done on a sample of PBMCs or T cells enriched from blood (not recorded which). The DNA for the CDR3 is TGTGCCAGCAGCCCCGATAGGTCGGGACAGGGGAGTCCCAAAAACATTCAGTACTTC. Translated, it gives CASSPDRSGQGSPKNIQYF.